This T cell receptor (beta chain) was found in a study of OX40 agonist ivuxolimab in advanced cancers. Study-level background: Melanoma, hepatocellular carcinoma, head and neck or renal cell cancer occurred in dose-escalation patients.

The study's findings and limits: CD4+ and CD8+ blood T cells expanded clonally by week 6 at 0.1 to 3.0 mg/kg. Partial responders at 0.1-3.0 mg/kg had among the lowest clonal expansion. Mean expanded clone counts were higher in CD8+ than CD4+ T cells.

The method was immunoSEQ multiplex PCR; TCRdb's version includes in-frame clones alone and lacks a portion of them. The sample has more than 15,000 clones, around 78% seen once. V was clipped by 2 bases and J by 3 bases; unmatched bases: 12. Looked up from germline, CDR1 is MNHEY and CDR2 is SMNVEV (reference sequence). The CDR3 loop spans 18 amino acids. Remarks on this clone: The antigen remains unidentified.

The genes are TRBV27 and TRBJ2-7, with TRBD2 matching 11 bases. The source material was CD4+ or CD8+ T cells sorted from blood, sampled in a trial of the OX40 agonist ivuxolimab. This receptor was taken from an adult with an advanced solid tumor such as melanoma, head and neck, liver or kidney cancer. The CDR3 sequence: CASSLGAGSGRAVYEQYF. CDR3 bases: TGTGCCAGCAGTTTAGGGGCGGGTAGCGGGAGGGCCGTCTACGAGCAGTACTTC.